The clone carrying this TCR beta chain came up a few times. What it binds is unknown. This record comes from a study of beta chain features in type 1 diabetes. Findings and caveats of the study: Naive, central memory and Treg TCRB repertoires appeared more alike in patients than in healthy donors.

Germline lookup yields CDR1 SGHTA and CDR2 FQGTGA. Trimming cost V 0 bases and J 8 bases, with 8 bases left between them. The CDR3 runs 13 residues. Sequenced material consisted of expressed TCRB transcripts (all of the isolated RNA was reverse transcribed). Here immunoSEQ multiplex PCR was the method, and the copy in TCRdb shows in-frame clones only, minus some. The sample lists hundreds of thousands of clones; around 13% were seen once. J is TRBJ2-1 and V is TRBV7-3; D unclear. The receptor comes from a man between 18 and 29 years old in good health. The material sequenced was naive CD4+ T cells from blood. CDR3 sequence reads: CASSLTLRDEQFF. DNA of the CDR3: TGTGCCAGCAGCTTAACGTTACGGGATGAGCAGTTCTTC.